In this sample, the clone carrying this TCR beta chain turned up a few times. What it binds is unknown. V shed 5 bases and J 6 bases; nucleotides not matched to a gene: 6. The CDR3 extends over 15 amino acids. The germline V gene has CDR1 SGHRS and CDR2 YFSETQ. This sample was included in a study of T cell repertoires in cytomegalovirus infection. Study context: Public TCR beta signature analysis indicated the presence of both CMV infection and matching HLA type. Study conclusions and caveats: The study found HLA-C-restricted CMV-specific TCR beta clonotypes dominating the ex vivo response. The cumulative frequency of public TCR beta families distinguished individuals who carried CMV together with the relevant HLA.

Each CDR3 protein gets one entry after TCRdb re-called the reads with MiXCR. Of more than 150,000 distinct CDR3 sequences in the sample, roughly a fifth were seen once. The genes are TRBV5-1 and TRBJ2-7; 15 bases fit TRBD2. This TCR was sampled from a human donor in good health (CMV status not recorded). Some clones in this sample may be carry-over from other donors' samples. Sequencing input: PBMCs. The CDR3 spells CASRKGLAGGGEQYF. The CDR3 DNA follows: TGCGCCAGCAGAAAGGGACTAGCGGGAGGAGGCGAGCAGTACTTC.